This TCR beta chain was sequenced in a study of type 1 regulatory T cells. Study-wide background: T-allo10 is a Tr1-enriched, alloantigen-specific CD4 T cell product made in vitro.

The length of the CDR3 is 14 residues. Looked up from germline, CDR1 is LGHDT and CDR2 is YNNKEL (reference sequence). V shed 7 bases and J shed 5 bases, with 17 bases lying between them. This clonotype has only a few counts. Its antigen remains unknown. Each CDR3 protein is one row after TCRdb ran MiXCR on the reads. Here the sample spans more than 12,000 distinct CDR3 sequences, roughly 15% being singletons. What was sequenced was cultured T cells, either the whole culture or a sorted T cell fraction (not recorded which). V gene TRBV3-1 combines with J gene TRBJ2-5; possible D gene TRBD2, 5 bases. The receptor was isolated from a human donor in good health. The CDR3 region is CASILRGAGETQYF. The DNA of the CDR3 is TGTGCCAGCATCCTTCGGGGTGCCGGGGAGACCCAGTACTTC.